The 16 T cell receptor beta chains presented below share a single source sample, sequenced in a study of PD-1 blockade in mismatch repair-deficient tumors. Using immunoSEQ multiplex PCR, the repertoire was profiled, and TCRdb retains in-frame clones only, with some absent. The sample contains some 100,000 clones, 70% to 85% of which appear only once. Sequencing used peripheral blood, obtained approximately 35 weeks after starting pembrolizumab. The receptors originated from an adult with mismatch repair-deficient cancer.

This clone was detected a few times. This chain connects TRBV9 to TRBJ1-1, with 7 bases lining up with TRBD1. V gave up 3 bases and J gave up 0 bases; unmatched junction bases: 5. The germline CDR1 and CDR2 sequences are SGDLS and YYNGEE. This CDR3 spans 15 amino acids. This chain's CDR3 is CASSGGGAMNTEAFF. In DNA form, the CDR3 reads TGTGCCAGCAGCGGAGGGGGCGCTATGAACACTGAAGCTTTCTTT. Full variable domain (outside the CDR3, taken from reference TRBV9 and TRBJ1-1): DSGVTQTPKHLITATGQRVTLRCSPRSGDLSVYWYQQSLDQGLQFLIQYYNGEERAKGNILERFSAQQFPDLHSELNLSSLELGDSALYFCASSGGGAMNTEAFFGQGTRLTVV.

This chain uses TRBV19 with TRBJ2-7; D is possibly TRBD2 (5 bases). The germline V gene has CDR1 LNHDA and CDR2 SQIVND (reference sequence). V gave up 1 base and J gave up 4 bases, with 11 bases separating them. The CDR3 loop spans 14 amino acids. The CDR3 DNA is TGTGCCAGTAGTATAGCGAGCGGACCATACGAGCAGTACTTC. This codes for CASSIASGPYEQYF.

The chain couples TRBV11-2 to TRBJ2-1; 10 bases map to TRBD2. V lost 7 bases, J lost 2 bases, and 17 bases stayed unmatched. Germline values: CDR1 SGHAT, CDR2 FQNNGV. This CDR3 has 19 residues. CDR3 in amino acids: CASTPGLGPSGRTYNEQFF. CDR3 in DNA: TGTGCCAGCACCCCCGGGCTGGGGCCTAGCGGGAGAACCTACAATGAGCAGTTCTTC.

The chain joins TRBV27 to TRBJ2-3; D is uncertain. Germline CDR1 reads MNHEY; CDR2 reads SMNVEV (reference sequence). The CDR3 extends over 14 amino acids. Trimming removed 1 base from V and 0 bases from J, with 5 bases in between. The CDR3 region has the DNA TGTGCCAGCAGTTTATGGGCTAGCACAGATACGCAGTATTTT. Protein sequence: CASSLWASTDTQYF.

For the CDR3, the DNA is TGTGCCAGCAGAGCCGAGCGGGGGTGGAATGAGCAGTACTTC. This gives the protein CASRAERGWNEQYF. The chain combines TRBV6-6 with TRBJ2-7, with 8 bases fitting TRBD2. Germline values: CDR1 MNHNY, CDR2 SVGAGI (reference sequence). With V trimmed by 6 bases and J by 7 bases, 11 bases remained unmatched. This CDR3 is built from 14 residues.

The DNA of the CDR3 is TGCGCCAGCAGAGGACAGGGGAATGAAAAACTGTTTTTT. It encodes CASRGQGNEKLFF. The rearrangement uses TRBV10-2 and TRBJ1-4; TRBD1 aligns across 9 bases. CDR3 length equals 13 residues. Germline CDR1 is WSHSY and CDR2 is SAAADI. Trimming removed 6 bases from V and 5 bases from J; junction bases left unmatched: 1.

The sample holds a few counts of this clone. The chain carries TRBV14 and TRBJ2-7; D is undetermined. Trimming cost V 1 base and J 0 bases, with 10 bases left between them. The CDR3 extends over 15 amino acids. Germline loops: CDR1 SGHDN, CDR2 FVKESK. Here the CDR3 reads CASSQGPLSSYEQYF. DNA of the CDR3: TGTGCCAGCAGCCAAGGACCGCTCAGCTCCTACGAGCAGTACTTC.

This sequence joins TRBV5-4 and TRBJ2-7; 11 positions agree with TRBD2. Per germline, CDR1 SGHNT and CDR2 YYREEE (reference sequence). The CDR3 loop spans 15 amino acids. The ends lost 5 bases at V and 2 bases at J; junction bases unmatched: 6. The CDR3 region has the DNA TGTGCCAGCAGTAACACTAGCGGGGGACCCTACGAGCAGTACTTC. The encoded protein is CASSNTSGGPYEQYF.

The chain has TRBV7-2 and TRBJ2-2, with 7 bases that match TRBD1. V lost 1 base and J lost 3; bases outside the gene matches: 5. The CDR3 is 16 amino acids. Germline assignment: CDR1 SGHTA and CDR2 FQGNSA. In DNA, the CDR3 is TGTGCCAGCAGCTTAGTAGGGGGCTCAGACACCGGGGAGCTGTTTTTT. Protein product: CASSLVGGSDTGELFF.

The V gene is TRBV11-2, the J gene TRBJ2-5, with D hard to call. V was cut by 2 bases and J by 5 bases, with 6 bases left in between. Looked up from germline, CDR1 is SGHAT and CDR2 is FQNNGV. This CDR3 is built from 12 residues. The CDR3 DNA reads as TGTGCCAGCAGCTTAATTGCGGAGACCCAGTACTTC. Its protein product is CASSLIAETQYF.

The chain recombines TRBV27 with TRBJ1-3; D might be TRBD1 (5 bases). Between the trimmed V and J ends, which lost 5 bases and 4 bases, there was a span of 15 bases. This CDR3 has 15 residues. Germline V gives CDR1 MNHEY, CDR2 SMNVEV (reference sequence). CDR3 sequence reads: CASSQRGVGGNTIYF. CDR3 in DNA: TGTGCCAGCAGTCAGCGGGGGGTTGGAGGAAACACCATATATTTT.

The chain recombines TRBV7-9 with TRBJ2-1; perhaps TRBD2 as D (6 bases). CDR1 SEHNR and CDR2 FQNEAQ come from the germline V gene (reference sequence). V was pared by 1 base and J by 4 bases, with 11 bases between. There are 15 residues in the CDR3. CDR3: CASSLGGNPYNEQFF. The DNA for the CDR3 is TGTGCCAGCAGCTTAGGCGGGAACCCGTACAATGAGCAGTTCTTC.

The V call is TRBV19, the J call TRBJ2-3; the D gene could be TRBD1 or TRBD2 (5 bases each). The germline V gene encodes CDR1 LNHDA and CDR2 SQIVND (reference sequence). The CDR3 extends over 15 amino acids. V was cut by 4 bases and J by 3 bases, with 14 bases left in between. CDR3 in DNA: TGTGCCAGTAGTAGGTTGGGGGAGCGGACAGATACGCAGTATTTT. It encodes CASSRLGERTDTQYF.

The chain links TRBV29-1 to TRBJ1-2; TRBD1 might be the D (5 bases). This CDR3 comprises 13 residues. Germline CDR1 and CDR2: SQVTM and ANQGSEA. Between the trimmed V and J ends, which lost 4 bases and 4 bases, there was a span of 13 bases. The CDR3 is CSVVEGLVYGYTF. The DNA for the CDR3 is TGCAGCGTTGTTGAGGGGCTTGTCTATGGCTACACCTTC.

In this sample, this clone turned up a few times. The J gene is TRBJ2-7, the V gene TRBV5-6; the D is unclear. Trimming pared 4 bases from V and 5 bases from J, leaving 10 bases between. CDR1 and CDR2 from the germline V gene are SGHDT and YYEEEE. The CDR3 sequence is 12 residues long. The CDR3 nucleotides are TGTGCCAGCAGCCTCAGGTGGGACGAGCAGTACTTC. The encoded protein is CASSLRWDEQYF.

This clone is a singleton in its sample. This chain links TRBV27 with TRBJ2-5, with D possibly matching TRBD2 (5 bases). The CDR3 is 13 residues long. The V end was cut by 2 bases, the J end by 3 bases, with 7 bases between. The V gene's germline CDR1 is MNHEY and CDR2 SMNVEV (reference sequence). CDR3 protein: CASSLLAEETQYF. DNA of the CDR3: TGTGCCAGCAGTTTACTAGCAGAAGAGACCCAGTACTTC.